These 15 T cell receptor beta chains were sequenced from one sample in a study of T cells in Graves' hyperthyroidism and ophthalmopathy. Amplification targeted TCR beta CDR3 regions from RNA transcripts. HTBI primers were employed in a first-round RT-PCR of the TCR CDR3. Each CDR3 protein is one row after TCRdb ran MiXCR on the multiplex PCR reads. The sample lists about 560,000 distinct CDR3 sequences; approximately 15% were seen once. Sequenced: blood. The receptors derive from a woman aged 18-29 years with Graves' hyperthyroidism.

The chain uses TRBV5-1 and TRBJ1-3; 7 nucleotides agree with TRBD1. The V and J ends lost 2 bases and 2 bases, in that order; junction bases with no gene match: 7. The germline V gene has CDR1 SGHRS and CDR2 YFSETQ. The CDR3 covers 16 residues. CDR3 nucleotides: TGCGCCAGCAGCTTTCGTCAGGGGGTCGCTGGAAACACCATATATTTT. Its protein product is CASSFRQGVAGNTIYF. The complete variable domain, with remaining parts taken from reference TRBV5-1 and TRBJ1-3, reads KAGVTQTPRYLIKTRGQQVTLSCSPISGHRSVSWYQQTPGQGLQFLFEYFSETQRNKGNFPGRFSGRQFSNSRSEMNVSTLELGDSALYLCASSFRQGVAGNTIYFGEGSWLTVV.

The chain uses TRBV6-2 or TRBV6-3 and TRBJ1-5, with 7 nucleotides matching TRBD1. Germline CDR1 reads MNHEY; CDR2 reads SVGEGT. With V trimmed by 5 bases and J by 0 bases, 4 bases remained unmatched. This CDR3 has 15 amino acids. Written as DNA, the CDR3 is TGTGCCAGCAGTAACAGGGGCTATAGCAATCAGCCCCAGCATTTT. This codes for CASSNRGYSNQPQHF.

V usage is TRBV12-3 or TRBV12-4 and J usage is TRBJ1-1; 7 nucleotides line up with TRBD1. Trimming at V came to 5 bases and at J to 8 bases, leaving 5 bases not matched to a gene. The CDR3 extends over 12 amino acids. CDR3 DNA: TGTGCCAGCAGTCAAAACAGGGGCGAAGCTTTCTTT. Encoded protein: CASSQNRGEAFF.

In this sample, this clonotype turned up many times. The J gene is TRBJ1-4, the V gene TRBV28; the match to TRBD1 covers 11 bases. Germline V gives CDR1 MDHEN, CDR2 SYDVKM. Unmatched junction bases numbered 6, after V lost 5 bases and J lost 7 bases. The CDR3 has 15 residues. CDR3 residues: CASSQDRGPGEKLFF. The CDR3 coding sequence is TGTGCCAGCAGTCAGGACAGGGGGCCAGGTGAAAAACTGTTTTTT.

This clonotype turned up a few times. The chain couples TRBV2 to TRBJ2-1; tentatively, D is TRBD2 (5 bases). The CDR3 is made up of 15 amino acids. The germline V gene encodes CDR1 SNHLY and CDR2 FYNNEI. The V gene lost 3 bases and the J gene lost 0 bases, with 9 bases spanning the gap. The CDR3 reads CASSDLASSYNEQFF. The CDR3 DNA follows: TGTGCCAGCAGTGATTTAGCGAGCTCCTACAATGAGCAGTTCTTC.

This clonotype was recorded many times. This chain links TRBV2 with TRBJ1-2; D possibly corresponds to TRBD1 (5 bases). The germline V gene has CDR1 SNHLY and CDR2 FYNNEI. The CDR3 has 17 residues. V was pared by 8 bases and J by 4 bases, with 26 bases between. The CDR3 nucleotides read TGTGCCAGCGAGAACCCGGGAACTCAGGGAATGGGCTATGGCTACACCTTC. Its protein product is CASENPGTQGMGYGYTF.

This clonotype was counted ten times or more. This chain links TRBV27 with TRBJ1-1; D is unresolved. V lost 5 bases to trimming and J lost 2 bases, with 21 bases between them. This CDR3 has 17 amino acids. The germline V gene encodes CDR1 MNHEY and CDR2 SMNVEV (reference sequence). The CDR3 sequence is CASSLATHRGSNTEAFF. CDR3 DNA: TGTGCCAGCAGTCTGGCGACACACCGCGGGTCCAACACTGAAGCTTTCTTT.

Concerning this clonotype: A much larger clone differs from this one at a single base, so this may be a read error. The chain uses TRBV24-1 and TRBJ2-4, with TRBD2 as a possible D gene (7 bases). CDR1 and CDR2 (germline): KGHDR, SFDVKD. This CDR3 contains 15 residues. V was shortened by 3 bases and J by 9 bases, with 17 bases between the two germline ends. Written as DNA, the CDR3 is TGTGCCACCAGTGATGTTAGGGGGGGGAAGAGCATTCAGTACTTC. The encoded protein is CATSDVRGGKSIQYF.

V is TRBV29-1 and J is TRBJ1-1; a possible D gene is TRBD1 (5 bases). The CDR3 spans 13 residues. Germline V CDR1 and CDR2: SQVTM, ANQGSEA. Trimming stripped 7 bases from V and 3 bases from J, with 15 bases between. CDR3 DNA sequence: TGCAGCGCTAGGGACGTCCGGGACACTGAAGCTTTCTTT. Residues: CSARDVRDTEAFF.

This clonotype was counted between two and nine times. The chain is built from TRBV18 and TRBJ2-1; D possibly corresponds to TRBD2 (5 bases). Germline-derived CDR1 and CDR2 are KGHSH and LQKENI. The CDR3 has 14 residues. The germline V and J ends were trimmed by 0 bases and 9 bases, with 12 bases remaining between them. The CDR3 DNA reads TGTGCCAGCTCACCACCAGAAAGCGGCGTTGAGCAGTTCTTC. This gives the protein CASSPPESGVEQFF. The whole variable domain, remainder taken from reference TRBV18 and TRBJ2-1, is NAGVMQNPRHLVRRRGQEARLRCSPMKGHSHVYWYRQLPEEGLKFMVYLQKENIIDESGMPKERFSAEFPKEGPSILRIQQVVRGDSAAYFCASSPPESGVEQFFGPGTRLTVL.

This clonotype was seen a handful of times. The chain carries TRBV6-5 and TRBJ2-2; TRBD2 aligns across 7 bases. Germline-derived CDR1 and CDR2 are MNHEY and SVGAGI. The CDR3 runs to 15 residues. With 2 bases clipped from V and 4 bases from J, the junction kept 4 bases outside the gene matches. The CDR3 coding sequence is TGTGCCAGCAGTTACCAGGCTAGCGGCACCGGGGAGCTGTTTTTT. It translates to CASSYQASGTGELFF.

This clonotype was found a few times. V is TRBV20-1 and J is TRBJ1-5; D is uncertain. Trimming removed 0 bases at V and 2 bases at J, with 8 bases between. Germline values: CDR1 DFQATT, CDR2 SNEGSKA (reference sequence). The CDR3 sequence is 14 residues long. The DNA for the CDR3 is TGCAGTGCTAGAGATTTTTGGGGCAATCAGCCCCAGCATTTT. Its protein product is CSARDFWGNQPQHF.

This clonotype was seen just once. The chain joins TRBV24-1 to TRBJ1-2; D is unresolved. Trimming stripped 3 bases from V and 6 bases from J, with 7 bases between. The CDR3 covers 12 residues. The germline gives CDR1 KGHDR, CDR2 SFDVKD. CDR3 nucleotides: TGTGCCACCAGTGATACGACGGATGGCTACACCTTC. This encodes CATSDTTDGYTF.

There are many counts of this clonotype. V is TRBV20-1 and J is TRBJ2-7; no reliable D call. V dropped 8 bases and J dropped 1 base, with 15 bases sitting between them. The germline V gene has CDR1 DFQATT and CDR2 SNEGSKA (reference sequence). CDR3 length: 13 amino acids. DNA of the CDR3: TGCAGTACTTACGGGCAGGAATCCTACGAGCAGTACTTC. It codes for CSTYGQESYEQYF.

This clonotype appeared a few times. The V call is TRBV5-5, the J call TRBJ1-1; no reliable D call. Per the germline V gene, CDR1 is SGHKS and CDR2 is YYEKEE (reference sequence). CDR3 length: 15 residues. Deletions cut 0 bases from V and 1 base from J, with 10 bases between. CDR3 protein: CASSLVLVGNTEAFF. The CDR3 DNA reads as TGTGCCAGCAGCTTGGTACTTGTCGGGAACACTGAAGCTTTCTTT.